Given below is one T cell receptor (beta chain) in context. Its antigen is not identified. The data stem from a study of T-cell reconstitution after alpha-beta-depleted transplantation in children. The ends lost 3 bases at V and 10 bases at J; junction bases unmatched: 8. There are 13 residues in the CDR3. CDR1 and CDR2 (germline): DFQATT, SNEGSKA (reference sequence). Unique molecular identifiers featured in how the TCRbeta library was prepared. TCRdb analysed the PCR reads with MiXCR anew, one entry per CDR3 protein. The profile covers fewer than 700,000 distinct CDR3 sequences, with around 13% appearing a single time and about 2% taken by the ten largest. General study findings and limits: Hyperexpanded clones declined; after one year, newly produced T cells mostly supplied diversity.

The sequencing here drew on PBMCs, mostly from graft donor cells, taken 360 days after TCRalphabeta/CD19-depleted stem cell transplant. The sequence derives from a male patient younger than 18 who had a stem cell transplant for acute myeloid leukemia, so the T cells may come from the graft donor. This rearrangement joins TRBV20-1 to TRBJ1-4; TRBD1 agrees at 7 bases. The CDR3 bases are TGCAGTGCTAGGGCACAGGGGAGTGGAAAACTGTTTTTT. This sequence encodes CSARAQGSGKLFF.